The TCR beta chain described here comes from a study of cytomegalovirus exposure and HLA in healthy donors. TCRdb's copy holds only in-frame clones and misses some; the assay was immunoSEQ multiplex PCR. The sample contains 40,000 to 60,000 clones, approximately 95% of which appear only once. The validation cohort, a group of over a hundred subjects, included the donors and was separate from the roughly 700-subject first cohort. The source is a woman aged 18-29 years in good health and CMV-seropositive. Sequencing was done on a sample of PBMCs.

The CDR3 protein is CSAREYQETQYF. Here the CDR3 DNA reads TGCAGCGCTAGGGAGTACCAAGAGACCCAGTACTTC. This rearrangement joins TRBV29-1 to TRBJ2-5, with a weak D call TRBD2 (5 bases). CDR3 length: 12 amino acids. Germline assignment: CDR1 SQVTM and CDR2 ANQGSEA. V was cut by 7 bases and J by 0 bases, with 9 bases left in between.